This passage covers 5 T cell receptor beta chains from one sample sequenced in a study of cytomegalovirus exposure and HLA in healthy donors (dated by TCRdb to about 2017). Libraries were made using the immunoSEQ multiplex PCR assay. The multiplex PCR relied on a mix of 60 forward primers for TCR Vbeta segments and 13 reverse primers for TCR Jbeta segments. The source is immuneACCESS, and TCRdb retained only in-frame sequences with V and J called. Part of the clones is not carried over; for the studies checked, unresolved V genes explain less than half of this, and the remainder is unexplained. The table for this sample lists over 130,000 clones; approximately 80% of them were counted only once. Together, the top ten hold roughly 6.2% of the sample. Sequencing was performed on PBMCs. These receptors came from a woman aged 40 to 50 in good health and CMV-seropositive.

This clone is a singleton in its sample. V and J are TRBV19 and TRBJ1-2; a weak D match, TRBD1 (5 bases). The CDR3 runs 12 residues. V gave up 7 bases and J gave up 8 bases, with 14 bases separating them. The germline V gene encodes CDR1 LNHDA and CDR2 SQIVND (reference sequence). CDR3 in amino acids: CASKPQGFGYTF. DNA for the CDR3: TGTGCCAGTAAACCGCAGGGATTCGGCTACACCTTC.

This rearrangement joins TRBV18 to TRBJ1-4, with TRBD1 identical over 8 bases. The CDR3 has 14 amino acids. CDR1 and CDR2 (germline): KGHSH, LQKENI. The trim removed 5 bases at V and 2 bases at J, leaving 1 base unmatched. The CDR3 nucleotides are TGTGCCAGCTCAAGACAGGGGACTAATGAAAAACTGTTTTTT. Translated, it gives CASSRQGTNEKLFF.

The chain joins TRBV9 to TRBJ1-1, with D maybe TRBD1 (5 bases). Germline CDR1 SGDLS, CDR2 YYNGEE. This CDR3 contains 15 residues. The V end lost 2 bases, the J end lost 1 base, and 12 bases lay between the germline ends. CDR3 amino acids: CASSVATVPNTEAFF. The CDR3 DNA reads as TGTGCCAGCAGCGTGGCGACAGTCCCGAACACTGAAGCTTTCTTT.

As DNA, the CDR3 is TGTGCCAGCAGCTTAAACCAGGGGGGTCGTTATGGCTACACCTTC. It is translated as CASSLNQGGRYGYTF. The J gene is TRBJ1-2, the V gene TRBV7-2; 7 positions match TRBD1. From germline, CDR1 is SGHTA and CDR2 FQGNSA. CDR3 length equals 15 residues. Germline trimming cut 2 bases from V and 5 bases from J; bases unmatched to any gene: 8.

Only one count was recorded for this clone. The V gene is TRBV5-1, the J gene TRBJ2-5, with TRBD2 identical over 9 bases. The J call may not be correct, given that the DNA end is closer to TRBJ2-7. There are 15 residues in the CDR3. The germline V gene encodes CDR1 SGHRS and CDR2 YFSETQ. The CDR3 here is CASSTGIGLAYEQYF. The CDR3 DNA sequence: TGCGCCAGCAGCACTGGCATAGGACTAGCGTACGAGCAGTACTTC.